Listed below are T cell receptor beta chains from one sample, sequenced in a study of CD8+ T cells in alopecia areata. Libraries were prepared by immunoSEQ multiplex PCR; TCRdb keeps only in-frame clonotypes and omits some of them. The table has 200,000 to 250,000 clones, roughly 69% seen once. The sequences come from CD4+ T cells sorted from blood, collected at week 0. Receptors originate from a human donor with alopecia areata. Both conserved end residues are part of each CDR3. The D gene is left open where the match is weak. A row's size may be missing; if present it is once, few, many or a size class.

TRBJ2-2,.,TRBV5-6,.,CASSLLARVNTGELFF,TGTGCCAGCAGCTTGTTGGCCAGGGTGAACACCGGGGAGCTGTTTTTT
TRBJ2-3,few,TRBV18,.,CASSPPRTPQADTQYF,TGTGCCAGCTCACCACCCCGGACACCCCAGGCGGATACGCAGTATTTT
TRBJ2-6,.,TRBV29-1,.,CSVPKGTGANVLTF,TGCAGCGTTCCAAAGGGGACTGGGGCCAACGTCCTGACTTTC
TRBJ2-7,few,TRBV10-3,.,CAIRVPDSYEQYF,TGTGCCATCAGGGTCCCAGATTCCTACGAGCAGTACTTC
TRBJ1-2,.,TRBV19,.,CASSGGNFYGYTF,TGTGCCAGTAGTGGGGGAAACTTCTATGGCTACACCTTC
TRBJ2-7,few,TRBV6-5,.,CASSYSQVGEQYF,TGTGCCAGCAGTTACTCCCAAGTCGGGGAGCAGTACTTC
TRBJ2-1,.,TRBV5-1,.,CASSLTQGFVEQFF,TGCGCCAGCAGCTTGACGCAGGGTTTTGTGGAGCAGTTCTTC
TRBJ2-4,.,TRBV11-2,.,CASSYRGGLAKNIQYF,TGTGCCAGCAGCTACCGGGGAGGCTTAGCCAAAAACATTCAGTACTTC
TRBJ1-2,.,TRBV29-1,.,CSARGRNYGYTF,TGCAGCGCCCGAGGACGAAACTATGGCTACACCTTC
TRBJ1-2,.,TRBV6-5,TRBD1,CASSRGQGYTF,TGTGCCAGCAGCCGGGGACAGGGCTACACCTTC
TRBJ2-6,few,TRBV5-1,.,CASSLVSNVLTF,TGCGCCAGCAGCTTGGTGTCCAACGTCCTGACTTTC
TRBJ1-1,.,TRBV4-1,.,CASSQDSGTGNTEAFF,TGCGCCAGCAGCCAAGATTCGGGGACGGGGAACACTGAAGCTTTCTTT
TRBJ2-3,.,TRBV30,.,CAWSVTGDTQYF,TGTGCCTGGAGTGTAACCGGAGATACGCAGTATTTT
TRBJ2-1,.,TRBV30,.,CAWSTGGGAEFF,TGTGCCTGGAGTACAGGCGGGGGCGCGGAGTTCTTC
TRBJ2-1,.,TRBV30,.,CAWSKGAVNEQFF,TGTGCCTGGTCCAAAGGGGCTGTGAATGAGCAGTTCTTC
TRBJ2-1,.,TRBV29-1,.,CSVGNNEQFF,TGCAGCGTTGGGAACAATGAGCAGTTCTTC
TRBJ1-1,.,TRBV18,.,CASSPGRGNTEAFF,TGTGCCAGCTCACCAGGCCGCGGGAACACTGAAGCTTTCTTT
TRBJ2-7,.,TRBV5-1,TRBD2,CASSLVVAGSYEQYF,TGCGCCAGCAGCTTGGTTGTAGCGGGGTCCTACGAGCAGTACTTC
TRBJ1-3,few,TRBV9,.,CASSVATRGNTIYF,TGTGCCAGCAGCGTAGCTACCAGGGGAAACACCATATATTTT